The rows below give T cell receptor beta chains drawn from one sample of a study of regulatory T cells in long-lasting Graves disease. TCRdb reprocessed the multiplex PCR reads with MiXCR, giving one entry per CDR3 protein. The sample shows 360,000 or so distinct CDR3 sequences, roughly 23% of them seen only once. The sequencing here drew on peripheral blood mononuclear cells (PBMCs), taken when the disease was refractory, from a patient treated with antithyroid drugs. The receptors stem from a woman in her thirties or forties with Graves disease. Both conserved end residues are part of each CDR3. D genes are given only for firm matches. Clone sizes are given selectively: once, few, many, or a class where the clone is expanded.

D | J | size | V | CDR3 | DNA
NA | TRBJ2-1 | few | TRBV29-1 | CSVGEGGPYNEQFF | TGCAGCGTTGGTGAGGGGGGGCCCTACAATGAGCAGTTCTTC
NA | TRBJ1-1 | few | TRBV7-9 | CASRDTLATEAFF | TGTGCCAGCAGAGACACGTTGGCCACTGAAGCTTTCTTT
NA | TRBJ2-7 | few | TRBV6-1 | CASVPRLSSYEQYF | TGTGCCAGCGTTCCGAGGCTGAGCTCCTACGAGCAGTACTTC
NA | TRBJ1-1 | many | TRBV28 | CASSLWGGNTEAFF | TGTGCCAGCAGTTTGTGGGGCGGGAACACTGAAGCTTTCTTT
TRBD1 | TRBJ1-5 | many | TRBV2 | CASTRDRSNQPQHF | TGTGCCAGCACAAGGGACAGGAGCAATCAGCCCCAGCATTTT
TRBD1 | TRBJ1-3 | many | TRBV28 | CASTQGARGNTIYF | TGTGCCAGCACCCAGGGGGCTCGCGGAAACACCATATATTTT
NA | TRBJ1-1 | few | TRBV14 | CASSPASSRTFF | TGTGCCAGCAGCCCGGCTAGCAGTAGGACTTTCTTT
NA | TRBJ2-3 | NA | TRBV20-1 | CSADGDGAPDTQYF | TGCAGTGCTGACGGAGATGGGGCCCCAGATACGCAGTATTTT
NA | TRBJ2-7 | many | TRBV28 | CASSLGFLAHEQYF | TGTGCCAGCAGCCTAGGGTTTCTAGCACACGAGCAGTACTTC
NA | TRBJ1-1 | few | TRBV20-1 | CSARPAGGRYTEAFF | TGCAGTGCTAGACCCGCAGGAGGGAGGTACACTGAAGCTTTCTTT
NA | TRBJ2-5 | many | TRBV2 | CASSALGQQETQYF | TGTGCCAGCAGTGCCCTTGGACAGCAAGAGACCCAGTACTTC
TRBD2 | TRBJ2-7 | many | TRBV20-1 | CSARDGERGAYEQYF | TGCAGTGCTAGAGATGGGGAGCGGGGGGCGTACGAGCAGTACTTC
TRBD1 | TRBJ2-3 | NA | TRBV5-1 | CASSLGQGAKDTQYF | TGCGCCAGCAGCCTTGGACAGGGGGCAAAAGATACGCAGTATTTT
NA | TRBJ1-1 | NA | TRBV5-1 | CASSFRTDLRNTEAFF | TGCGCCAGCAGCTTCCGAACGGACCTTCGGAACACTGAAGCTTTCTTT
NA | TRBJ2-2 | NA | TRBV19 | CASSPAGEAGELFF | TGTGCCAGTAGTCCGGCAGGGGAGGCCGGGGAGCTGTTTTTT
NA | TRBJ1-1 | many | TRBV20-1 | CSARPSYTEAFF | TGCAGTGCTAGACCCAGTTACACTGAAGCTTTCTTT
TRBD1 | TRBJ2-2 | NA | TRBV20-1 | CSARSRTGRSGELFF | TGCAGTGCTAGATCCCGGACAGGGAGGAGCGGGGAGCTGTTTTTT
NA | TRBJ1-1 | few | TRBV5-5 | CASSLSRLDTEAFF | TGTGCCAGCAGCTTATCACGGCTGGACACTGAAGCTTTCTTT
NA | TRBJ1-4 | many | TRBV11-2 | CASSSSGATNEKLFF | TGTGCCAGCAGCTCGTCGGGAGCAACTAATGAAAAACTGTTTTTT
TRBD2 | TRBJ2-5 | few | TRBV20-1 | CSARWGLAGGVGRETQYF | TGCAGTGCTAGGTGGGGACTAGCGGGAGGGGTCGGAAGGGAGACCCAGTACTTC
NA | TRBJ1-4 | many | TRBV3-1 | CASSFQATNEKLFF | TGTGCCAGCAGCTTCCAGGCAACTAATGAAAAACTGTTTTTT
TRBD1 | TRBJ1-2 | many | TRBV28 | CASSFGQVSNYGYTF | TGTGCCAGCAGTTTCGGACAGGTTTCTAACTATGGCTACACCTTC
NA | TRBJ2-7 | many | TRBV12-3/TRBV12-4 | CASSLGRAYEQYF | TGTGCCAGCAGTTTAGGACGGGCCTACGAGCAGTACTTC